This T cell receptor beta chain was documented in a study of blood T cell repertoires in COVID-19. Study background: Sites in the United States, Italy and Spain provided acute and convalescent COVID-19 samples. PBMCs, B-cell-depleted T cells, or T cells provided the cDNA or gDNA that made up the material.

Germline V gives CDR1 SNHLY, CDR2 FYNNEI. CDR3 length equals 15 residues. The J segment lost 2 bases and the V segment lost 6 bases, leaving 2 bases of the junction unmatched. In the original processing: For nucleated cells, counts were estimated from reference gene primer amplification. Using immunoSEQ multiplex PCR, the repertoire was profiled, and TCRdb retains in-frame clones only, with some absent. The DNA was the basis for D and trimming; V, J and clone size are from that table. This sample carries about 120,000 clones, 82% of them seen once, and the ten largest clones take around 10%. Concerning this clone itself: In the same sample, other DNA sequences code for this CDR3.

The chain links TRBV2 to TRBJ2-2; 11 nucleotides align to TRBD2. What was sequenced was peripheral blood. This sequence was found in a human donor in a cohort sampled during active COVID-19. The CDR3 DNA reads TGTGCCAGCAGAGGGACTAGCGGAAACACCGGGGAGCTGTTTTTT. Amino acids: CASRGTSGNTGELFF.